Given below is one T cell receptor (beta chain) in context. The ends lost 5 bases at V and 6 bases at J; junction bases unmatched: 5. Germline V gene data show CDR1 as SSHAT and CDR2 as FNYEAQ (reference sequence). CDR3 length: 14 amino acids. The sample originates from a study of technical replicates of blood from a handful of donors. The repertoire was sequenced with immunoSEQ multiplex PCR; TCRdb's copy has only in-frame clones and lacks some. The profile shows some 13,000 clones, 80% to 85% of them singletons. This rearrangement joins TRBV7-7 to TRBJ2-1; 9 nucleotides match TRBD1. This TCR came from a human donor in good health. The specimen was PBMCs. CDR3 DNA: TGTGCCAGCAGCCTGGGGGACAGGGTCAATGAGCAGTTCTTC. As protein: CASSLGDRVNEQFF.